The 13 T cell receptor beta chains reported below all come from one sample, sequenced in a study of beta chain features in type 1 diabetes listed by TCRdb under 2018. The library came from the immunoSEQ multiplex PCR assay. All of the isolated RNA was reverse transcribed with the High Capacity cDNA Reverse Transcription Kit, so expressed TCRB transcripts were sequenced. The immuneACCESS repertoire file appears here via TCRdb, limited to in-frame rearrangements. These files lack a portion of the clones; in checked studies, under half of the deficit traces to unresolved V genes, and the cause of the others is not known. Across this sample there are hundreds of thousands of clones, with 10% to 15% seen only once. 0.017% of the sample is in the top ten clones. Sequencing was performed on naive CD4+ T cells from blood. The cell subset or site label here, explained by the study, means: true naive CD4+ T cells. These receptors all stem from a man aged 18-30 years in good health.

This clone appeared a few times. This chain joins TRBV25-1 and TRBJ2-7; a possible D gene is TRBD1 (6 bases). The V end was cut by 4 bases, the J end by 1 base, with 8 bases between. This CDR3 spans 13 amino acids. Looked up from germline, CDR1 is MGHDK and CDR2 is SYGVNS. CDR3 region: CASSVQGSYEQYF. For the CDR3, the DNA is TGTGCCAGCAGTGTTCAGGGGTCCTACGAGCAGTACTTC.

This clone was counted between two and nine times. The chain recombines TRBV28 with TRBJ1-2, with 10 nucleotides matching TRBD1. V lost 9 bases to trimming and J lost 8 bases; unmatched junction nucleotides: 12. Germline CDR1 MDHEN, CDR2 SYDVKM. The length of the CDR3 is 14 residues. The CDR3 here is CASIFGGQGWGYTF. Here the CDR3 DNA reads TGTGCCAGTATCTTCGGGGGACAGGGGTGGGGCTACACCTTC.

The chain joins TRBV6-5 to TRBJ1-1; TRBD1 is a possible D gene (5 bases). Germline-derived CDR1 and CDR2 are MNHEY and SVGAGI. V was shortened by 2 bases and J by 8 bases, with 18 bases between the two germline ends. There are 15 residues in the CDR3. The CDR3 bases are TGTGCCAGCAGTTACCCAACGGGGGGTAAATTCGAAGCTTTCTTT. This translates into CASSYPTGGKFEAFF.

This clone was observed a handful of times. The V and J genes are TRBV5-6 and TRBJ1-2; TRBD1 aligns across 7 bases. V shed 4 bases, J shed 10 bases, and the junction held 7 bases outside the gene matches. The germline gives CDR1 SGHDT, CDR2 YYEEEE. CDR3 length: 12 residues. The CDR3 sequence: CASSRDRFFYTF. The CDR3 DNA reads TGTGCCAGCAGCCGGGACAGATTTTTCTACACCTTC.

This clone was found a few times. This CDR3 reads CSALADYEQYF. The CDR3 nucleotides read TGCAGTGCCCTAGCAGACTACGAGCAGTACTTC. This chain joins TRBV20-1 and TRBJ2-7, with a possible D match to TRBD2 (5 bases). The CDR3 is 11 amino acids. V lost 6 bases and J lost 3, with 9 bases in between. Germline V gives CDR1 DFQATT, CDR2 SNEGSKA (reference sequence).

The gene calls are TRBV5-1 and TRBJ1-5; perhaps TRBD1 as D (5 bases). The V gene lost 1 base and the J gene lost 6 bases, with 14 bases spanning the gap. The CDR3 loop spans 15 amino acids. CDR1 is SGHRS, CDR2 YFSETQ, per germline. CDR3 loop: CASSLSAEQGQPQHF. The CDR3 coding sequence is TGCGCCAGCAGCTTGTCTGCAGAGCAGGGTCAGCCCCAGCATTTT.

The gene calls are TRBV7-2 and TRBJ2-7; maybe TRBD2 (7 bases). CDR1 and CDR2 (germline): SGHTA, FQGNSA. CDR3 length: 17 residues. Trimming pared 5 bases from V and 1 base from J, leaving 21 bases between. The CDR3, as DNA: TGTGCCAGCAGCCCGTTCCCTTCGGGGGGCCATTCCTACGAGCAGTACTTC. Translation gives CASSPFPSGGHSYEQYF. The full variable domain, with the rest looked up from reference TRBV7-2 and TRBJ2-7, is GAGVSQSPSNKVTEKGKDVELRCDPISGHTALYWYRQSLGQGLEFLIYFQGNSAPDKSGLPSDRFSAERTGGSVSTLTIQRTQQEDSAVYLCASSPFPSGGHSYEQYFGPGTRLTVT.

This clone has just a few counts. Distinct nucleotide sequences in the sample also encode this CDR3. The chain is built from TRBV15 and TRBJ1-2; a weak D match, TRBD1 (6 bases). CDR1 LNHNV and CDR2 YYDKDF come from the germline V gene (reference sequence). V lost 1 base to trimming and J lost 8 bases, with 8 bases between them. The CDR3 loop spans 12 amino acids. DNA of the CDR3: TGTGCCACCAGCAGAGGGGGGCTCGGCTACACCTTC. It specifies CATSRGGLGYTF.

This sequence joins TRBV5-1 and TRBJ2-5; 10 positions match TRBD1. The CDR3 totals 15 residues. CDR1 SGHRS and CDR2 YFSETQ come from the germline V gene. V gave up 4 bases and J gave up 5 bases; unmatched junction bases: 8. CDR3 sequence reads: CASSGGDRGGETQYF. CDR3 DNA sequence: TGCGCCAGCAGCGGCGGGGACAGGGGAGGGGAGACCCAGTACTTC.

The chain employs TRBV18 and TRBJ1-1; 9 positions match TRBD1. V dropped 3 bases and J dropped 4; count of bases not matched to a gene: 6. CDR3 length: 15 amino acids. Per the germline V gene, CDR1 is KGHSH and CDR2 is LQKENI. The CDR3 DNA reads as TGTGCCAGCTCACCTGAACAGGGGGCAAGCACTGAAGCTTTCTTT. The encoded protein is CASSPEQGASTEAFF.

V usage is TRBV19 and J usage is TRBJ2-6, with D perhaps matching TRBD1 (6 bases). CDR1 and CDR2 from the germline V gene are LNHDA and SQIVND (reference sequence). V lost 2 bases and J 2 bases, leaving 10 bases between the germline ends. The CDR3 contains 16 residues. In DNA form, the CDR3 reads TGTGCCAGTAGTATACAGGGGCGAGCTGGGGCCAACGTCCTGACTTTC. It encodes CASSIQGRAGANVLTF.

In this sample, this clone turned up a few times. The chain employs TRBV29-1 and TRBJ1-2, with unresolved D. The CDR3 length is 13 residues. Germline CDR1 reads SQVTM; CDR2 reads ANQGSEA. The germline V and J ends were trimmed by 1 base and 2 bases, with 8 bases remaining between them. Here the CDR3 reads CSVEGLLNYGYTF. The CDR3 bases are TGCAGCGTTGAAGGTTTACTAAACTATGGCTACACCTTC.

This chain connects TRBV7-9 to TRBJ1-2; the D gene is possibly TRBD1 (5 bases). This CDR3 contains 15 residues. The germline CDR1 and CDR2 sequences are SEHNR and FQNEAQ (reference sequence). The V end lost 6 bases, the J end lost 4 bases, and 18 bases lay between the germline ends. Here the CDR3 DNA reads TGTGCCAGCAGTCGTCTCGGAGGGGCCGGCTATGGCTACACCTTC. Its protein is CASSRLGGAGYGYTF.